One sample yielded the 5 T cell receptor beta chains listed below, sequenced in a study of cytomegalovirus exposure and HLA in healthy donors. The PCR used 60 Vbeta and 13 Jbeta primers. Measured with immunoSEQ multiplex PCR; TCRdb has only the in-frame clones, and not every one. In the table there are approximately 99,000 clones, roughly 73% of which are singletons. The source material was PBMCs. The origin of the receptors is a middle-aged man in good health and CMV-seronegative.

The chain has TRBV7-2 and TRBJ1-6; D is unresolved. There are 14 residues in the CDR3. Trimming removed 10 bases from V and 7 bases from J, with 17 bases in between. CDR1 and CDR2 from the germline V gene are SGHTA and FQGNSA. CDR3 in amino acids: CATPRAGRNSPLHF. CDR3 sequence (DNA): TGTGCCACCCCCCGGGCGGGGAGGAATTCACCCCTCCACTTT.

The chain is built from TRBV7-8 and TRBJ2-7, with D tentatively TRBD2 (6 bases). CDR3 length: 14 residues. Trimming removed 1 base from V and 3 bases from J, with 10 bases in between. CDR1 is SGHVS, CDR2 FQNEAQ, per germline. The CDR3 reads CASSLVGGFYEQYF. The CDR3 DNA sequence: TGTGCCAGCAGCTTAGTCGGGGGTTTCTACGAGCAGTACTTC.

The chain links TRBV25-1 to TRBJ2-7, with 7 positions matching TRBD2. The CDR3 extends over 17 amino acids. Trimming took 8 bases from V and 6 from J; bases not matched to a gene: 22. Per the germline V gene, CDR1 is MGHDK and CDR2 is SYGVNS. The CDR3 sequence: CASPGRVSRRPPFEQYF. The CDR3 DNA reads TGTGCCAGCCCGGGGAGGGTTTCCCGCCGGCCCCCATTCGAGCAGTACTTC.

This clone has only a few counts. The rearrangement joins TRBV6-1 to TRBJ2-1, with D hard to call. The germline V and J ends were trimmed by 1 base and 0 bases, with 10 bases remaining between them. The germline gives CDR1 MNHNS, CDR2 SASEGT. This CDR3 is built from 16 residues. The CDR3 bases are TGTGCCAGCAGTGAAGTGGGCTTAAGCTCCTACAATGAGCAGTTCTTC. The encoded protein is CASSEVGLSSYNEQFF.

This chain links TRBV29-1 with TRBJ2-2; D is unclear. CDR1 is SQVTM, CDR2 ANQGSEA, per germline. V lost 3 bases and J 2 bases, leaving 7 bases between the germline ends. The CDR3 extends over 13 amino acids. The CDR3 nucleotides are TGCAGCGTTGACGAGTTTAACACCGGGGAGCTGTTTTTT. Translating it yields CSVDEFNTGELFF.